This entry lists 25 T cell receptor beta chains sequenced from one sample in a study of blood T cell repertoires in COVID-19 (dated by TCRdb to 2019 to 2021). Libraries were made using the immunoSEQ multiplex PCR assay. Imported from immuneACCESS, the table was reduced by TCRdb to in-frame sequences with V and J called. These copies leave out some clones; in studies compared against another copy, an unresolved V gene accounts for under half, and the cause of the remainder is not known. The table for this sample lists 150,000 to 200,000 clones; about 89% of them were counted only once. Less than 3.5% of the sample rests with the top ten. Sequenced: peripheral blood. The receptors were gathered from a man aged 65-85 years with acute or convalescent COVID-19.

V is TRBV28 and J is TRBJ1-5; no firm D call. This CDR3 has 17 amino acids. With 5 bases removed from V and 5 bases from J, the gap between germline ends came to 22 bases. CDR1 is MDHEN, CDR2 SYDVKM, per germline. In DNA, the CDR3 is TGTGCCAGCAGTCCCCCCCGGGATAGGACTGAAGATCAGCCCCAGCATTTT. Its translation is CASSPPRDRTEDQPQHF.

The V and J genes are TRBV7-2 and TRBJ1-2; D might be TRBD1 (5 bases). The CDR3 sequence is 15 residues long. Trimming took off 1 base at V and 4 bases at J, with 13 bases between the two ends. Per germline, CDR1 SGHTA and CDR2 FQGNSA. CDR3: CASSLVGGGGYGYTF. CDR3 in DNA: TGTGCCAGCAGCTTAGTTGGGGGGGGTGGCTATGGCTACACCTTC.

The genes are TRBV10-1 and TRBJ1-1; D is ambiguous. The V end was cut by 3 bases, the J end by 3 bases, with 14 bases between. The CDR3 is 15 residues long. Germline V lookup: CDR1 WNHNN, CDR2 SYGVQD (reference sequence). CDR3 sequence: CASSDQAGRDTEAFF. The CDR3 region has the DNA TGCGCCAGCAGTGACCAGGCCGGAAGAGACACTGAAGCTTTCTTT.

This chain links TRBV28 with TRBJ1-4; 10 positions agree with TRBD1. In germline, CDR1 is MDHEN, CDR2 SYDVKM. The CDR3 runs 15 residues. Trimming cost V 1 base and J 8 bases; bases outside gene matches: 4. The CDR3 DNA follows: TGTGCCAGCAGTTTATCCGGGACAGGGGACGAAAAACTGTTTTTT. Its translation is CASSLSGTGDEKLFF.

The chain carries TRBV5-1 and TRBJ1-4, with unresolved D. This CDR3 has 15 residues. The V and J ends lost 5 bases and 6 bases respectively, with 17 bases between them. CDR1 and CDR2 from the germline V gene are SGHRS and YFSETQ. CDR3 residues: CASRLYAAPYEKLFF. The CDR3 coding sequence is TGCGCCAGCAGGCTGTATGCCGCGCCGTATGAAAAACTGTTTTTT.

About this clone: A junction boundary mismatches the germline segment, possibly from a read error. This chain connects TRBV10-3 to TRBJ1-2, with D maybe TRBD1 (6 bases). The CDR3 runs 14 residues. CDR1 and CDR2 from the germline V gene are ENHRY and SYGVKD. The CDR3 bases are TGTGCCATCACCATACAGGGTCTTAACTCTGGCTACACCTTC. This encodes CAITIQGLNSGYTF.

The J gene is TRBJ1-1, the V gene TRBV10-3; TRBD1 might be the D (5 bases). CDR1 and CDR2 from the germline V gene are ENHRY and SYGVKD. This CDR3 is built from 12 residues. The V and J ends lost 10 bases and 3 bases respectively, with 12 bases between them. The CDR3: CATRAADTEAFF. CDR3 in DNA: TGTGCCACCAGGGCCGCGGACACTGAAGCTTTCTTT.

The chain has TRBV6-6 and TRBJ1-6, with D perhaps TRBD1 (5 bases). Germline CDR1 reads MNHNY; CDR2 reads SVGAGI (reference sequence). With 7 bases removed from V and 9 bases from J, the gap between germline ends came to 19 bases. The CDR3 runs to 15 residues. The CDR3 sequence is CASTNQLTGVSPLHF. The CDR3 DNA sequence: TGTGCCAGCACCAACCAGCTTACAGGCGTTTCACCCCTCCACTTT.

The V gene is TRBV2, the J gene TRBJ1-6; perhaps TRBD1 as D (6 bases). The CDR3 runs 15 residues. Deletions cut 1 base from V and 9 bases from J, with 13 bases between. The germline gives CDR1 SNHLY, CDR2 FYNNEI. For the CDR3, the DNA is TGTGCCAGCAGTGAAGAGGGGGAAAAGGGTTCACCCCTCCACTTT. This translates into CASSEEGEKGSPLHF.

The rearrangement links TRBV2 to TRBJ2-1; 12 bases are shared with TRBD2. Trimming took 5 bases from V and 4 from J; bases not matched to a gene: 6. Per the germline V gene, CDR1 is SNHLY and CDR2 is FYNNEI. CDR3 length equals 16 residues. Here the CDR3 DNA reads TGTGCCAGCAGTAATGAGGGGACTAGCGGGTACAATGAGCAGTTCTTC. This encodes CASSNEGTSGYNEQFF.

The V gene is TRBV5-1, the J gene TRBJ2-2; the D is unclear. CDR1 is SGHRS and CDR2 is YFSETQ in the germline V gene. V gave up 5 bases and J gave up 0 bases, with 8 bases separating them. This CDR3 is built from 14 residues. The CDR3 region has the DNA TGCGCCAGCAGTTCGGGTTCGAACACCGGGGAGCTGTTTTTT. This sequence encodes CASSSGSNTGELFF. The full variable domain, rest sourced from reference TRBV5-1 and TRBJ2-2, is KAGVTQTPRYLIKTRGQQVTLSCSPISGHRSVSWYQQTPGQGLQFLFEYFSETQRNKGNFPGRFSGRQFSNSRSEMNVSTLELGDSALYLCASSSGSNTGELFFGEGSRLTVL.

This clone was recorded only once. The CDR3 spells CASSSPSSGSYEQYF. CDR3 DNA sequence: TGTGCCAGCAGTTCCCCATCTAGCGGGAGCTACGAGCAGTACTTC. The gene calls are TRBV27 and TRBJ2-7; 10 nucleotides agree with TRBD2. In germline, CDR1 is MNHEY, CDR2 SMNVEV (reference sequence). V lost 4 bases to trimming and J lost 3 bases; unmatched junction nucleotides: 6. CDR3 size: 15 residues.

This clone was detected a few times. The J gene is TRBJ1-2, the V gene TRBV2; possibly TRBD1 for D (6 bases). CDR3 length equals 15 residues. Trimming took 5 bases from V and 2 from J, leaving 15 bases between them. Germline values: CDR1 SNHLY, CDR2 FYNNEI. CDR3 nucleotides: TGTGCCAGCAGTCGTGAGGGGGTATCAAACTATGGCTACACCTTC. Protein: CASSREGVSNYGYTF.

The rearrangement joins TRBV7-2 to TRBJ1-4; D is unresolved. CDR1 and CDR2 (germline): SGHTA, FQGNSA. Trimming removed 0 bases at V and 7 bases at J, with 12 bases between. This CDR3 spans 15 amino acids. Here the CDR3 DNA reads TGTGCCAGCAGCTTAGCGTCGGGGATTGGTGAAAAACTGTTTTTT. Translating gives CASSLASGIGEKLFF.

This clone was recorded a few times. The V call is TRBV7-2, the J call TRBJ2-7; TRBD1 agrees at 7 bases. The germline V gene has CDR1 SGHTA and CDR2 FQGNSA. V trimming: 5 bases; J trimming: 0 bases; junction bases outside the gene matches: 7. The CDR3 spans 15 residues. CDR3 region: CASSLRGPSSYEQYF. Here the CDR3 DNA reads TGTGCCAGCAGCCTTAGGGGGCCTAGCTCCTACGAGCAGTACTTC.

The gene calls are TRBV27 and TRBJ1-6; D is perhaps TRBD1 (6 bases). Trimming pared 7 bases from V and 7 bases from J, leaving 14 bases between. Per the germline V gene, CDR1 is MNHEY and CDR2 is SMNVEV (reference sequence). The CDR3 covers 14 residues. Here the CDR3 DNA reads TGTGCCAGCACTCCGGGACACCTAAATTCACCCCTCCACTTT. This gives the protein CASTPGHLNSPLHF.

This clone was seen just once. The rearrangement joins TRBV18 to TRBJ2-7; tentative D call: TRBD2 (5 bases). The CDR3 consists of 13 residues. The V gene lost 3 bases and the J gene lost 3 bases, with 9 bases spanning the gap. Germline values: CDR1 KGHSH, CDR2 LQKENI. The CDR3: CASSPSGNYEQYF. The CDR3, as DNA: TGTGCCAGCTCACCCTCGGGGAACTACGAGCAGTACTTC.

The chain couples TRBV5-4 to TRBJ2-7; TRBD2 is a possible D gene (7 bases). This CDR3 has 16 amino acids. V lost 4 bases to trimming and J lost 4 bases, with 21 bases between them. The germline V gene encodes CDR1 SGHNT and CDR2 YYREEE (reference sequence). The CDR3 is CASSPSSLGGGYEQYF. Written as DNA, the CDR3 is TGTGCCAGCAGCCCCTCCTCCTTAGGGGGGGGTTACGAGCAGTACTTC.

V usage is TRBV9 and J usage is TRBJ2-3, with a possible D match to TRBD2 (6 bases). The CDR3 is 15 residues long. The germline V and J ends were trimmed by 9 bases and 2 bases, with 19 bases remaining between them. Germline CDR1 and CDR2: SGDLS and YYNGEE. In DNA form, the CDR3 reads TGTGCCACCCCGACCGACGGGGGAATCACAGATACGCAGTATTTT. Translating gives CATPTDGGITDTQYF. Looking up the rest from reference TRBV9 and TRBJ2-3 gives the full variable domain: DSGVTQTPKHLITATGQRVTLRCSPRSGDLSVYWYQQSLDQGLQFLIQYYNGEERAKGNILERFSAQQFPDLHSELNLSSLELGDSALYFCATPTDGGITDTQYFGPGTRLTVL.

This clone was counted only a few times. The chain joins TRBV29-1 to TRBJ1-5; the D is unclear. This CDR3 region has 11 residues. The V end was cut by 4 bases, the J end by 9 bases, with 10 bases between. Germline V gives CDR1 SQVTM, CDR2 ANQGSEA. CDR3 nucleotides: TGCAGCGTTGGGCTTTATGGGCCCCAGCATTTT. This sequence encodes CSVGLYGPQHF.

V gene TRBV10-3 combines with J gene TRBJ2-7; TRBD1 agrees at 9 bases. The germline V gene has CDR1 ENHRY and CDR2 SYGVKD. The J segment lost 1 base and the V segment lost 8 bases, leaving 3 bases of the junction unmatched. CDR3 size: 13 residues. CDR3 in amino acids: CAIGDRDSYEQYF. In DNA, the CDR3 is TGTGCCATCGGGGACAGGGATTCCTACGAGCAGTACTTC.

J is TRBJ1-4 and V is TRBV4-3; TRBD1 aligns across 7 bases. This CDR3 spans 15 amino acids. Germline V gives CDR1 LGHNA, CDR2 YSLEER. The junction had 8 bases not matched to a gene; V was cut back by 3 bases and J by 7 bases. The CDR3 DNA is TGCGCCAGCAGCCAGGAGGGGGCTGGGGGTGAAAAACTGTTTTTT. Translated, it gives CASSQEGAGGEKLFF.

The CDR3 loop is CASSFKGLEAQGDQPQHF. CDR3 nucleotide sequence: TGTGCCAGCAGCTTCAAGGGCCTTGAGGCCCAGGGGGATCAGCCCCAGCATTTT. V and J are TRBV11-3 and TRBJ1-5, with 7 bases identical to TRBD1. Germline-derived CDR1 and CDR2 are SGHNT and YENEEA. The length of the CDR3 is 18 residues. J was trimmed by 5 bases and V by 3 bases; bases with no gene match: 16.

The genes are TRBV2 and TRBJ1-6; D not resolved. Germline CDR1 SNHLY, CDR2 FYNNEI. V was trimmed by 7 bases and J by 5 bases, leaving 6 bases between them. The CDR3 has 12 amino acids. The DNA for the CDR3 is TGTGCCAGCACCCCGGATAATTCACCCCTCCACTTT. It is translated as CASTPDNSPLHF.

The chain uses TRBV7-2 and TRBJ2-3; 12 nucleotides align to TRBD2. From germline, CDR1 is SGHTA and CDR2 FQGNSA. The CDR3 contains 16 residues. V shed 2 bases, J shed 2 bases, and the junction held 2 bases outside the gene matches. In nucleotides, the CDR3 is TGTGCCAGCAGCTTACTAGCGGGGGGGACCACAGATACGCAGTATTTT. This sequence encodes CASSLLAGGTTDTQYF. Looking up the rest from reference TRBV7-2 and TRBJ2-3 gives the full variable domain: GAGVSQSPSNKVTEKGKDVELRCDPISGHTALYWYRQSLGQGLEFLIYFQGNSAPDKSGLPSDRFSAERTGGSVSTLTIQRTQQEDSAVYLCASSLLAGGTTDTQYFGPGTRLTVL.